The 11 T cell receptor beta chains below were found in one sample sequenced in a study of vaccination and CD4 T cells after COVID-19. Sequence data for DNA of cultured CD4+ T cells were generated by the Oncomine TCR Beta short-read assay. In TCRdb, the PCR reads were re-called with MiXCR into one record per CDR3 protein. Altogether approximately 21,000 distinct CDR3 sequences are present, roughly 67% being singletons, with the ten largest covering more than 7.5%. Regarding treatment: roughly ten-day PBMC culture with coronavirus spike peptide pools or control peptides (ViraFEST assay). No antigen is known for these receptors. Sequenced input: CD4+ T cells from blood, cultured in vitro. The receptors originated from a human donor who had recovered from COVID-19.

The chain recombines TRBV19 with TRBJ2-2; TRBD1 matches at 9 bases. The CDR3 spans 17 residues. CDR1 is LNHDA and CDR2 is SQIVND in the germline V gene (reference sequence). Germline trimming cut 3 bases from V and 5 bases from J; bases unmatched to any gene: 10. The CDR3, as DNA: TGTGCCAGTAGTATTTGGACAGGGGACACGGGAACCGGGGAGCTGTTTTTT. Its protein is CASSIWTGDTGTGELFF.

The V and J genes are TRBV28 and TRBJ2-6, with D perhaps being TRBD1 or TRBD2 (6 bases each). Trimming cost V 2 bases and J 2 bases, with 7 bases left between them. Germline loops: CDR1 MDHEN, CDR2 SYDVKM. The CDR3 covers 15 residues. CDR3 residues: CASSLRGAGANVLTF. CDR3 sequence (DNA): TGTGCCAGCAGTTTAAGGGGGGCTGGGGCCAACGTCCTGACTTTC. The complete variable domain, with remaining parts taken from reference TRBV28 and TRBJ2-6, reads DVKVTQSSRYLVKRTGEKVFLECVQDMDHENMFWYRQDPGLGLRLIYFSYDVKMKEKGDIPEGYSVSREKKERFSLILESASTNQTSMYLCASSLRGAGANVLTFGAGSRLTVL.

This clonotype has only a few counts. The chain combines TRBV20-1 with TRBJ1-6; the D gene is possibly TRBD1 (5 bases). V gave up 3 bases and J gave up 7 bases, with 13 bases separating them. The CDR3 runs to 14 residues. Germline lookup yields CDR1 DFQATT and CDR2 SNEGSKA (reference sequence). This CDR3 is CSASKQEVNSPLHF. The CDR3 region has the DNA TGCAGTGCTAGCAAACAGGAGGTCAATTCACCCCTCCACTTT.

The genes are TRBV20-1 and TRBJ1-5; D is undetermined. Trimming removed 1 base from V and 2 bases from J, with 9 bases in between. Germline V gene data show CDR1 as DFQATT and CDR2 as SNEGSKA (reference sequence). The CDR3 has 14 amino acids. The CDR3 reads CSARVRTGNQPQHF. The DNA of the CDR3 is TGCAGTGCTAGAGTTCGGACGGGCAATCAGCCCCAGCATTTT.

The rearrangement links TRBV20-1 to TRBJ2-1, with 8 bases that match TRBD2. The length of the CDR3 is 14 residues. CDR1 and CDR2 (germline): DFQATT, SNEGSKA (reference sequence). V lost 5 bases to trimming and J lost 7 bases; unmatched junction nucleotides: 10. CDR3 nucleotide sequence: TGCAGTGCTTCGGGACTAGGACTGGGGAATGAGCAGTTCTTC. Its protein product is CSASGLGLGNEQFF.

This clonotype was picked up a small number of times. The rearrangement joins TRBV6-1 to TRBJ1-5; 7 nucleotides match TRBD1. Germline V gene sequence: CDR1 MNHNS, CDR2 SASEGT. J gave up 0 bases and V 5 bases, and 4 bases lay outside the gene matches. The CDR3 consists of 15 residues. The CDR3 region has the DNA TGTGCCAGCAGTCCCAGGGGGATTAGCAATCAGCCCCAGCATTTT. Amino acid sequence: CASSPRGISNQPQHF.

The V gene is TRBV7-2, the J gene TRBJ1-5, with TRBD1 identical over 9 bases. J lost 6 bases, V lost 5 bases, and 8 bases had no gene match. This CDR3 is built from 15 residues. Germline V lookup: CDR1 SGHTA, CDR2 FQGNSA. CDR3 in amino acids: CASSTTGGAGQPQHF. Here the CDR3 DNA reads TGTGCCAGCAGCACCACAGGGGGCGCGGGTCAGCCCCAGCATTTT.

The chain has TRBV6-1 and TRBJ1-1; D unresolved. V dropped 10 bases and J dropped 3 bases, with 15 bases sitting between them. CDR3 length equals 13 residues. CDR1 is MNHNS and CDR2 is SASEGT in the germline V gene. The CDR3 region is CATCRSGYTEAFF. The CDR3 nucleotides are TGTGCCACCTGCCGCAGCGGCTACACTGAAGCTTTCTTT.

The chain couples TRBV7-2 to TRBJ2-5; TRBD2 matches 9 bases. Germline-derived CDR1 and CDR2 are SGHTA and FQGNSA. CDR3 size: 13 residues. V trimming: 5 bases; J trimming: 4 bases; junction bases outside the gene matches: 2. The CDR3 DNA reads TGTGCCAGCAGCGCTAGCGGGGTAGAGACCCAGTACTTC. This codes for CASSASGVETQYF.

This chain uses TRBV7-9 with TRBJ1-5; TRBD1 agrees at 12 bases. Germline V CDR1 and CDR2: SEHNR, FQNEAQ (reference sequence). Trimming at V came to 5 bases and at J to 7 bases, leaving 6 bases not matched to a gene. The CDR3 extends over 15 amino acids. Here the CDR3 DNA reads TGTGCCAGCAGCAAAACCGGGACAGGGGGCCAGCCCCAGCATTTT. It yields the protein CASSKTGTGGQPQHF.

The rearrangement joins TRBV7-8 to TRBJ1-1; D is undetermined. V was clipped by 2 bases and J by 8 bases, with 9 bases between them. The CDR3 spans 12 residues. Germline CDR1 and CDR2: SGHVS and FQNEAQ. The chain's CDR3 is CASSLNTGEAFF. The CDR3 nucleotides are TGTGCCAGCAGCTTAAACACGGGCGAAGCTTTCTTT.